One and the same sample provided the 8 T cell receptor beta chains below, sequenced in a study of patients and donors after allogeneic stem cell transplantation (TCRdb year 2020). Receptor amplification or capture employed RT-PCR. Sequencing took place on a NextSeq 550. The public sequencing data were trimmed at Q25 with fastp and processed into clonotypes with MiXCR by TCRdb, which kept only in-frame beta chains. Rows with one shared CDR3 protein collapse into an entry with the most common genes and DNA. Recorded for this sample are 100,000 to 130,000 distinct CDR3 sequences; 35% of them occurred a single time. Of the sample, more than 25% falls within the top ten clones. The specimen was blood, either unsorted or a sorted T cell fraction (not recorded which). These receptor sequences come from a human donor who was either an allogeneic HSCT recipient or a stem cell or donor lymphocyte infusion donor (not recorded which). It is not recorded whose cells these are; they may come from a transplant donor.

This clonotype occurred a few times. The chain is built from TRBV11-3 and TRBJ2-7, with 11 bases that match TRBD2. Trimming removed 3 bases from V and 7 bases from J; junction bases left unmatched: 2. This CDR3 contains 13 residues. Germline V gene lookup returns CDR1 SGHNT and CDR2 YENEEA. This CDR3 is CASSLRLAGEQYF. In DNA, the CDR3 is TGTGCCAGCAGCTTGAGACTAGCGGGAGAGCAGTACTTC.

This clonotype came up a few times. J is TRBJ1-5 and V is TRBV18; D is ambiguous. The germline gives CDR1 KGHSH, CDR2 LQKENI. This CDR3 region has 15 residues. Trimming removed 3 bases from V and 0 bases from J, with 9 bases in between. CDR3 nucleotides: TGTGCCAGCTCACCGGATGGGTATAGCAATCAGCCCCAGCATTTT. Translation gives CASSPDGYSNQPQHF. Looking up the rest from reference TRBV18 and TRBJ1-5 gives the full variable domain: NAGVMQNPRHLVRRRGQEARLRCSPMKGHSHVYWYRQLPEEGLKFMVYLQKENIIDESGMPKERFSAEFPKEGPSILRIQQVVRGDSAAYFCASSPDGYSNQPQHFGDGTRLSIL.

The chain employs TRBV18 and TRBJ1-1; D may be TRBD1 (6 bases). V was clipped by 8 bases and J by 4 bases, with 17 bases between them. CDR1 and CDR2 (germline): KGHSH, LQKENI. This CDR3 has 14 residues. The CDR3, as DNA: TGTGCCAGCCTTCCACAGGGTACTGGCACTGAAGCTTTCTTT. Amino acids: CASLPQGTGTEAFF. The full variable domain, completed using reference TRBV18 and TRBJ1-1, is NAGVMQNPRHLVRRRGQEARLRCSPMKGHSHVYWYRQLPEEGLKFMVYLQKENIIDESGMPKERFSAEFPKEGPSILRIQQVVRGDSAAYFCASLPQGTGTEAFFGQGTRLTVV.

The CDR3 DNA follows: TGCGCCAGCAGCTTGGTCAGCCCAGCGGGACGCCACGAGCAGTACTTC. Translation gives CASSLVSPAGRHEQYF. The gene calls are TRBV5-1 and TRBJ2-7, with 7 bases identical to TRBD2. This CDR3 contains 16 residues. CDR1 and CDR2 from the germline V gene are SGHRS and YFSETQ. V trimming: 0 bases; J trimming: 5 bases; junction bases outside the gene matches: 11.

In this sample, this clonotype turned up a few times. The rearrangement joins TRBV20-1 to TRBJ1-1, with unresolved D. Trimming removed 7 bases from V and 3 bases from J, with 6 bases in between. The CDR3 runs 10 residues. The germline V gene encodes CDR1 DFQATT and CDR2 SNEGSKA (reference sequence). In DNA, the CDR3 is TGCAGTGGGGCCGACACTGAAGCTTTCTTT. Translation gives CSGADTEAFF.

This clonotype occurred a few times. The genes are TRBV12-3 or TRBV12-4 and TRBJ2-5; D is unclear. CDR3 length equals 12 residues. V lost 3 bases and J 5 bases, leaving 7 bases between the germline ends. The CDR3 sequence: CASSFARETQYF. CDR3 DNA sequence: TGTGCCAGCAGTTTTGCGAGGGAGACCCAGTACTTC.

This clonotype was seen only a few times. The chain has TRBV4-3 and TRBJ2-7; 10 bases are shared with TRBD2. The V gene end was trimmed by 1 base and the J gene end by 3 bases; junction bases not matched to a gene: 3. Per the germline V gene, CDR1 is LGHNA and CDR2 is YSLEER. The CDR3 runs to 15 residues. CDR3 residues: CASSQGLAGIYEQYF. Written as DNA, the CDR3 is TGCGCCAGCAGCCAAGGACTAGCGGGTATCTACGAGCAGTACTTC.

The rearrangement uses TRBV12-3 or TRBV12-4 and TRBJ2-7; 10 nucleotides match TRBD2. The J segment lost 0 bases and the V segment lost 5 bases, leaving 10 bases of the junction unmatched. This CDR3 comprises 17 residues. Here the CDR3 DNA reads TGTGCCAGCAGTGCCGCCGGACTAGCGGTCACCTCCTACGAGCAGTACTTC. It codes for CASSAAGLAVTSYEQYF.